Detailed here is one TCR beta chain. The data were obtained in a study of shared clonotypes between healthy human individuals. Study as a whole: Three plates each covered CD4 naive and memory; CD8 naive two, CD8 memory one.

Data came from immunoSEQ multiplex PCR; TCRdb stores just in-frame clones and leaves some out. The sample shows hundreds of thousands of clones, about 74% of them seen only once. The germline V gene encodes CDR1 MNHEY and CDR2 SMNVEV (reference sequence). This CDR3 contains 13 residues. The ends were cut back, 6 bases at V and 8 bases at J, with 13 bases in the middle. The chain recombines TRBV27 with TRBJ1-4; D is unclear. Sequences were obtained from memory CD4+ T cells sorted from blood. Subset indicated: CD45RA-negative fraction. The source of this sequence is a woman in her thirties in good health. In DNA form, the CDR3 reads TGTGCCAGCAGAAAAATGCTAGGAGAAAAACTGTTTTTT. Translated, it gives CASRKMLGEKLFF.